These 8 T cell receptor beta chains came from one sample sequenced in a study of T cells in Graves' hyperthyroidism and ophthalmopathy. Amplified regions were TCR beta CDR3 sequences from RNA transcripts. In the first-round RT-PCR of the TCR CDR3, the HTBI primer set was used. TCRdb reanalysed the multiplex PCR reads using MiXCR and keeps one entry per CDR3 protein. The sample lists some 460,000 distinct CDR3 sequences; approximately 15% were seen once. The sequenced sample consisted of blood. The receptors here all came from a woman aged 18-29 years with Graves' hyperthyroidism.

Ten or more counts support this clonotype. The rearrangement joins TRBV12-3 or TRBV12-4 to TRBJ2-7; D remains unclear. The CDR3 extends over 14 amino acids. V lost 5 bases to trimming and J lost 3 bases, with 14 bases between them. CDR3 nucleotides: TGTGCCAGCAGTGTACGGCAAGACCGCTACGAGCAGTACTTC. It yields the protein CASSVRQDRYEQYF.

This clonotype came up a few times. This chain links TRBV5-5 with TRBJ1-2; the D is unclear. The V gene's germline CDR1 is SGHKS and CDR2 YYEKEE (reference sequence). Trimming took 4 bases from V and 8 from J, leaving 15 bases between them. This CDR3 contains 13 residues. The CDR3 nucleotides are TGTGCCAGCAGCCCGGGGATTATGGACGGCTACACCTTC. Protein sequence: CASSPGIMDGYTF. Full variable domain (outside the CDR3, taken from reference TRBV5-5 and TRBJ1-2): DAGVTQSPTHLIKTRGQQVTLRCSPISGHKSVSWYQQVLGQGPQFIFQYYEKEERGRGNFPDRFSARQFPNYSSELNVNALLLGDSALYLCASSPGIMDGYTFGSGTRLTVV.

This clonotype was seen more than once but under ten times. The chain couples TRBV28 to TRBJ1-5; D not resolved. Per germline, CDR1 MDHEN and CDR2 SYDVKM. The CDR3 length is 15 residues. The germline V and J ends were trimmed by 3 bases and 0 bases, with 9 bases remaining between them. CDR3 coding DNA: TGTGCCAGCAGTTTTGTCGATAATAGCAATCAGCCCCAGCATTTT. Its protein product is CASSFVDNSNQPQHF.

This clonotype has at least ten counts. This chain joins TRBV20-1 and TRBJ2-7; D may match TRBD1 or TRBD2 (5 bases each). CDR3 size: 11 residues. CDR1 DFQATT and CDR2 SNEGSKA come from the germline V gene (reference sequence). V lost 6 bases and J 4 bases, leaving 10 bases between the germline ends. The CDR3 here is CSARGAYEQYF. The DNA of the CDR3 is TGCAGTGCGCGAGGGGCATACGAGCAGTACTTC.

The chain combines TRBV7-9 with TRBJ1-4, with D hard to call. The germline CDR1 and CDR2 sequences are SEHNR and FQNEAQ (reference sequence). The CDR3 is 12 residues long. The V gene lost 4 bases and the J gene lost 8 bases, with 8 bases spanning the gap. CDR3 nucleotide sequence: TGTGCCAGCAGCTCATTATGGGAAAAACTGTTTTTT. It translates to CASSSLWEKLFF.

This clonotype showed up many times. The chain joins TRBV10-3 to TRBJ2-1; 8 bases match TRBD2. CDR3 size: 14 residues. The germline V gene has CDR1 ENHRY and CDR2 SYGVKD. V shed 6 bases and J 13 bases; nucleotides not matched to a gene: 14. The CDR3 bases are TGTGCCATCAGCCCGGGGCCTAGCGGGTACTTCCAGTTCTTC. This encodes CAISPGPSGYFQFF.

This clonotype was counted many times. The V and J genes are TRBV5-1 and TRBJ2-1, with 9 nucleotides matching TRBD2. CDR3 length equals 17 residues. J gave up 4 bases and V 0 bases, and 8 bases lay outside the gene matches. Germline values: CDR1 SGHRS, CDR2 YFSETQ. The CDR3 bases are TGCGCCAGCAGCTTGGGTTCTAGCGGGGCCCAATACAATGAGCAGTTCTTC. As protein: CASSLGSSGAQYNEQFF. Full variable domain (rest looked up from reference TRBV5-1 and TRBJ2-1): KAGVTQTPRYLIKTRGQQVTLSCSPISGHRSVSWYQQTPGQGLQFLFEYFSETQRNKGNFPGRFSGRQFSNSRSEMNVSTLELGDSALYLCASSLGSSGAQYNEQFFGPGTRLTVL.

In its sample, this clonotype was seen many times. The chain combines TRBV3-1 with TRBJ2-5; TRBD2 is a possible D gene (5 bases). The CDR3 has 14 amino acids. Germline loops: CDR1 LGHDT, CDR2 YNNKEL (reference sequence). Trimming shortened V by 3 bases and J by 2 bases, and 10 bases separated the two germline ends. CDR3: CASSQNGEQETQYF. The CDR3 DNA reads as TGTGCCAGCAGCCAGAACGGGGAGCAAGAGACCCAGTACTTC.